Here is one T cell receptor beta chain with its context. Its antigen has not been determined. At one boundary the junction diverges from the germline segment, which might be a read error. There are 16 amino acids in the CDR3, from cysteine to phenylalanine inclusive. Only the CDR3 DNA stays, 48 bases, in frame from base 1. Per the germline V gene (reference sequence), SSHAT is the CDR1 and FNYEAQ is the CDR2. Using the deep immunoSEQ assay, TCR CDR3 regions were amplified from genomic DNA by multiplex PCR. Extracted genomic DNA from each cell subset was distributed evenly across all wells of several immunoSEQ 96-well plates, and each plate was treated as a replicate. For sorted subsets, approximately 210 ng genomic DNA, equal to 30,000 or so T cell genomes, was loaded into each replicate PCR. The purified libraries were quantified using a Qubit 3.0 fluorometer, sized with a Bioanalyzer 2100, and then quantified again using the KAPA Library Quantification kit. Each immunoSEQ 96-well plate was sequenced on its own single-read 150-cycle Illumina NextSeq 550 flow cell. Under the source paper's analysis protocol: Because the immunoSEQ output held only junctional sequences and lacked quality scores, the filtering could not match the filtering applied to full-length reads. Sequences were annotated with PyIR, a Python wrapper for IgBLAST v1.9, and V/J genes and CDR3 were assigned using IMGT germline references. Reads were removed for weak V/J assignments (E-value above 1e-6), missing CDR3, stop codons, out-of-frame junctions, or ambiguous translated residues. V3J clonotypes were defined as sequences sharing an identical inferred V gene, J gene, and CDR3 amino acid sequence. Percentage overlap between repertoires was computed as shared unique clonotypes divided by the size of the smaller repertoire. Repertoire richness was assessed with RTK rarefaction, the Chao1 estimator, and Recon v2.1 estimates of unobserved clonotypes. Generation probabilities were computed with OLGA for all TCRbeta clonotypes obtained by the gDNA method from a few donors. The table comes from immuneACCESS by way of TCRdb, which keeps in-frame sequences with V and J called. Part of the clones is missing from these tables; in studies checked, under half for an unresolved V gene and the rest for unknown reasons. That table furnishes V, J and clone size, whereas the DNA furnished D and trimming. This sample has approximately 2.4 million clones in its table, and almost 96% of those were observed once. Approximately 0.13% of the sample belongs to the ten largest clones.

The record originates from a study of shared clonotypes between healthy human individuals (dated by TCRdb to 2019 to 2021). Describing the broader study: A few men and a couple of women, aged 18 to 49 years, made up the cohort. To increase sequencing depth and limit assay-specific biases, different laboratories used diverse techniques to prepare libraries and sequence TCR repertoires. The study deeply sequenced blood TCR repertoires of five healthy adults to estimate repertoire size and the extent of clonotype sharing between individuals. For each donor, three plates each were used for CD4 naive and CD4 memory, two plates were used for CD8 naive, and one plate was used for CD8 memory. Between about 0.9 and 8.9 billion PBMCs per donor were obtained by leukapheresis. The paper's findings and limits, for the study overall: Sharing across several donors was observed for about 5% of naive CD4, about 4% of naive CD8, over 2% of memory CD4, and about 0.38% of memory CD8 clonotypes. Estimated clonotype richness was generally larger for naive than for memory subsets. Clonotypes shared by all four sorted-subset donors showed higher generation probabilities than non-shared clonotypes. Rarefaction of sorted-subset datasets indicated incomplete sequencing despite the large sequencing depth. Sampling was restricted to blood, and TCR repertoires in tissues likely differ from the TCR repertoires found in blood. The genetic and exposure-history diversity represented was limited by the small number of donors. Based on pairwise subsampling, the degree of clonotype sharing among donors was expected to be affected by sequencing depth.

The donors were healthy, HIV-negative adults who had no recently reported acute infections or vaccinations. Every donor was a Caucasian adult residing in Nashville, Tennessee, USA. CD4+ T cells were enriched by magnetic negative selection, after which naive cells were positively selected on CD45RA and the negative fraction was taken as the memory subset. Blood was obtained by leukapheresis, after which PBMCs were separated by Ficoll-Histopaque density gradient centrifugation and cryopreserved in liquid nitrogen vapor phase. Analytical flow cytometry was used to check the purity and quantity of each magnetically sorted T cell population. Genomic DNA was isolated from each sorted fraction and quantified by UV absorbance on a Nanodrop 2000c.

The chain is made from TRBV7-7 and TRBJ2-1; 10 central nucleotides agree with TRBD1. The clonotype comes from a man between 18 and 35 years old in good health. Sequencing used naive CD4+ T cells sorted from blood. The sample's cell subset or site, from its label and the paper: CD45RA+ positively selected. The CDR3 region has the sequence CASSLSPGTGVDEQFF. The DNA sequence is given as TGTGCTAGCAGCTTAAGTCCCGGGACAGGGGTGGATGAGCAGTTCTTC.